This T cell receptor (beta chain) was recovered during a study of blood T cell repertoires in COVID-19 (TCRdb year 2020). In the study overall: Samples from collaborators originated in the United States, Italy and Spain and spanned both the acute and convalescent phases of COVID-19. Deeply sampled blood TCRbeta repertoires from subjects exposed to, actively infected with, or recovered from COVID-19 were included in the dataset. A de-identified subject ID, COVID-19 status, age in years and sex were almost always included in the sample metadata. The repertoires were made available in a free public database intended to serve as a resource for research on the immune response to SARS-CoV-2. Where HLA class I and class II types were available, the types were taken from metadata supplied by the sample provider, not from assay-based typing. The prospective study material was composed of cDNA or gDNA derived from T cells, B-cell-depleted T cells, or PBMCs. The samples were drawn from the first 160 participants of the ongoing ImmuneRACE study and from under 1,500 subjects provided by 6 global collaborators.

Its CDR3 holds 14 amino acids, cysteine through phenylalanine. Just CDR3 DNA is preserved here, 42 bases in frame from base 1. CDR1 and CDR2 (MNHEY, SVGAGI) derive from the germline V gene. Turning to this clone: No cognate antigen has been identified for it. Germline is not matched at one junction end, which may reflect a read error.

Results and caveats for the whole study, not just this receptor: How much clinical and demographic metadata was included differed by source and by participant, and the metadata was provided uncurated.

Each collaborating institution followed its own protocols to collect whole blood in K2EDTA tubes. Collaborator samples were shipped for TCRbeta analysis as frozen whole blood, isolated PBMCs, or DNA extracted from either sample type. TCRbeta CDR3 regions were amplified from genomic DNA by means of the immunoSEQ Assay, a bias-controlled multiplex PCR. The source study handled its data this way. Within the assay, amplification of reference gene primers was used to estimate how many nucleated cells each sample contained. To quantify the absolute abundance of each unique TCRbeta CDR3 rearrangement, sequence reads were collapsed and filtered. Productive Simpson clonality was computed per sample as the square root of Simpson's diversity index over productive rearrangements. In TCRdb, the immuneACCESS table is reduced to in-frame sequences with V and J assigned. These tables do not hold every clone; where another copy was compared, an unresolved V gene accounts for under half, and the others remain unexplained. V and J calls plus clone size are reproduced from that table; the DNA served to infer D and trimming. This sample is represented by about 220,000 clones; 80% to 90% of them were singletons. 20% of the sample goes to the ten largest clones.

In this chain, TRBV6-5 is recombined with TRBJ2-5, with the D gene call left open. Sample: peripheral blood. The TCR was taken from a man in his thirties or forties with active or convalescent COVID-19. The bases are TGTGCCAGCAGCTACTCATTAGCTCAAGAGACCCAGTACTTC. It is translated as CASSYSLAQETQYF.